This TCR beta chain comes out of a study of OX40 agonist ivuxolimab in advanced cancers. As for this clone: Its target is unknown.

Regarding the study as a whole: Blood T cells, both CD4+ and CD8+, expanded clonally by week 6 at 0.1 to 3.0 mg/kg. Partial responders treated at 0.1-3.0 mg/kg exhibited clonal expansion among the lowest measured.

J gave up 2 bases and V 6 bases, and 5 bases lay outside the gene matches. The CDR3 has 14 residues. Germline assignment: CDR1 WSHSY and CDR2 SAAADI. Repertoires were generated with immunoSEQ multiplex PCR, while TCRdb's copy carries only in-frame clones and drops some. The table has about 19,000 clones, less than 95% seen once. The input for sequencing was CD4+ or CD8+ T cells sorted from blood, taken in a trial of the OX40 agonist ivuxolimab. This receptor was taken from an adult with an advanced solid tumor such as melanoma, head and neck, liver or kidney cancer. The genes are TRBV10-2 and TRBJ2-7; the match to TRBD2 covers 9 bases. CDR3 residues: CASSLAGAPYEQYF. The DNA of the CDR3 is TGCGCCAGCAGCTTAGCGGGAGCCCCCTACGAGCAGTACTTC.